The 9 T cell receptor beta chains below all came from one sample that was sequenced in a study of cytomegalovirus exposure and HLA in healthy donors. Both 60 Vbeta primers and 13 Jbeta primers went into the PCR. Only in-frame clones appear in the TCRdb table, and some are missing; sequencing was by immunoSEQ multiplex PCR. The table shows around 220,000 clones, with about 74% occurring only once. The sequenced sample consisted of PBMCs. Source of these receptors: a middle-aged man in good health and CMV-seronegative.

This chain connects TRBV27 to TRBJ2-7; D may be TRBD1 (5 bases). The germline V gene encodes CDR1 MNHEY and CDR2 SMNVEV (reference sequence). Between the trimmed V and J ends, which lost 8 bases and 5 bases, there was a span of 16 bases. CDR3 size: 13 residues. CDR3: CASPRDSRHEQYF. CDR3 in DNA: TGTGCCAGCCCCAGGGATTCAAGACACGAGCAGTACTTC.

CDR3 residues: CASSGAYATNEKLFF. CDR3 sequence (DNA): TGTGCCAGCAGTGGCGCATACGCAACTAATGAAAAACTGTTTTTT. The chain joins TRBV25-1 to TRBJ1-4; D not resolved. The CDR3 consists of 15 residues. Per the germline V gene, CDR1 is MGHDK and CDR2 is SYGVNS. Trimming pared 4 bases from V and 0 bases from J, leaving 9 bases between.

The CDR3 sequence is CASSQPTSGRGFYNEQFF. The CDR3 coding sequence is TGCGCCAGCAGCCAACCGACTAGCGGGAGAGGTTTCTACAATGAGCAGTTCTTC. The J gene is TRBJ2-1, the V gene TRBV4-1, with 12 bases aligning to TRBD2. J was trimmed by 3 bases and V by 2 bases; bases with no gene match: 8. The CDR3 contains 18 residues. CDR1 and CDR2 (germline): MGHRA, YSYEKL.

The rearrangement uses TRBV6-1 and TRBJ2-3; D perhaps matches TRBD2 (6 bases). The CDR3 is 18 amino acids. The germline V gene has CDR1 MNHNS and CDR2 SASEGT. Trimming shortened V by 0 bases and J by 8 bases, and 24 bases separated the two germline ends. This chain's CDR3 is CASSEALVQAGRPGTQYF. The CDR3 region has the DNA TGTGCCAGCAGTGAAGCGCTAGTACAGGCGGGACGCCCGGGTACGCAGTATTTT.

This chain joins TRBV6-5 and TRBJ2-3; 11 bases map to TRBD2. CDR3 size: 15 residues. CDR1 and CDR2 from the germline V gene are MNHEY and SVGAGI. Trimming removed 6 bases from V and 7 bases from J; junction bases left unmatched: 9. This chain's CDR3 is CASREIAGGRNTQYF. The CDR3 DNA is TGTGCCAGCAGAGAAATAGCGGGGGGGCGGAATACGCAGTATTTT.

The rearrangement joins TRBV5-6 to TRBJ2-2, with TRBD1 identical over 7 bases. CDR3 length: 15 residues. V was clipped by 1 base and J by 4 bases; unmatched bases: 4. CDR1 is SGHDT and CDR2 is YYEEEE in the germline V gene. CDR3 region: CASSLQGVLTGELFF. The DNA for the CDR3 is TGTGCCAGCAGCTTGCAGGGGGTACTCACCGGGGAGCTGTTTTTT.

CDR3 nucleotides: TGTGCCAGCAGTGGCAGCGGATACTACAATGAGCAGTTCTTC. Translated: CASSGSGYYNEQFF. The genes are TRBV6-1 and TRBJ2-1, with D tentatively TRBD2 (5 bases). This CDR3 spans 14 amino acids. Germline CDR1 and CDR2: MNHNS and SASEGT. Trimming left V 4 bases short and J 3 bases short, with 10 bases between.

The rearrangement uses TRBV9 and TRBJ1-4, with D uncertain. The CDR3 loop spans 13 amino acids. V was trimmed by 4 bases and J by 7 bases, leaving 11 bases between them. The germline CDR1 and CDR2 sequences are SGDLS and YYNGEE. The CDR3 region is CASSPRASEKLFF. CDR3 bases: TGTGCCAGCAGCCCGAGGGCCAGTGAAAAACTGTTTTTT. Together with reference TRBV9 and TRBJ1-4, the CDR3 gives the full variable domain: DSGVTQTPKHLITATGQRVTLRCSPRSGDLSVYWYQQSLDQGLQFLIQYYNGEERAKGNILERFSAQQFPDLHSELNLSSLELGDSALYFCASSPRASEKLFFGSGTQLSVL.

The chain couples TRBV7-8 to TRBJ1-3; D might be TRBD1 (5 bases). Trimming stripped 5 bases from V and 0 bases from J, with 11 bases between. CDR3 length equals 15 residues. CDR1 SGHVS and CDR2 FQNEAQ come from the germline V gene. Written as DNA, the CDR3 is TGTGCCAGCAGCACCCCTAGGGGCTCTGGAAACACCATATATTTT. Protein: CASSTPRGSGNTIYF.